This T cell receptor beta chain came from a study of T cells in Graves' hyperthyroidism and ophthalmopathy. The TCR beta CDR3 regions underwent amplification using RNA transcripts as the source. HTBI primers were used for first-round RT-PCR of the TCR CDR3. MiXCR was run by TCRdb on the multiplex PCR reads, yielding one entry per CDR3 protein. The sample lists some 600,000 distinct CDR3 sequences, approximately 13% occurring once. The CDR3 consists of 13 residues. With 3 bases removed from V and 5 bases from J, the gap between germline ends came to 11 bases. CDR1 LNHDA and CDR2 SQIVND come from the germline V gene (reference sequence). This clonotype was seen at least ten times.

J is TRBJ2-7 and V is TRBV19; D not resolved. Sequencing input: blood. The receptor was derived from a woman aged 30 to 39 with Graves' hyperthyroidism that later progressed to Graves' ophthalmopathy. The CDR3 coding sequence is TGTGCCAGTAGTATCGCGAAGGGTAACGAGCAGTACTTC. It encodes CASSIAKGNEQYF. Combining the CDR3 with reference TRBV19 and TRBJ2-7 gives the whole variable domain DGGITQSPKYLFRKEGQNVTLSCEQNLNHDAMYWYRQDPGQGLRLIYYSQIVNDFQKGDIAEGYSVSREKKESFPLTVTSAQKNPTAFYLCASSIAKGNEQYFGPGTRLTVT.